The rows below give T cell receptor beta chains drawn from one sample of a study of memory CD4+ T cells and cytomegalovirus serostatus. Only in-frame clones appear in the TCRdb table, and some are missing; sequencing was by immunoSEQ multiplex PCR. The table records about 56,000 clones, 82% of them present only once. The sample comprised memory CD4+ T cells from blood. Receptors were obtained from an adult in good health and CMV-seronegative. The CDR3 runs from the conserved cysteine through the conserved F or W. A D gene is named only where the DNA matches it firmly. Clone size is given for some rows only: seen once, a few or many times, or a class if the clone is expanded.

J,size,V,D,CDR3,DNA
TRBJ2-7,.,TRBV28,.,CASSSGHGGEQYF,TGTGCCAGCAGTTCAGGCCACGGGGGAGAGCAGTACTTC
TRBJ1-2,.,TRBV11-2,.,CASSLGFSTVYGYTF,TGTGCCAGCAGCTTAGGTTTCAGTACTGTTTATGGCTACACCTTC
TRBJ2-4,once,TRBV28,TRBD1,CASSMTGQNIQYF,TGTGCCAGCAGTATGACAGGGCAAAACATTCAGTACTTC
TRBJ1-4,.,TRBV2,.,CASRGDSRSEKLFF,TGTGCCAGCCGTGGTGACAGCCGGAGCGAAAAACTGTTTTTT
TRBJ1-4,.,TRBV18,.,CASSPGTRDEKLFF,TGTGCCAGCTCCCCGGGGACGAGGGATGAAAAACTGTTTTTT
TRBJ2-2,few,TRBV10-3,.,CAISGATGELFF,TGTGCCATCAGTGGGGCGACCGGGGAGCTGTTTTTT
TRBJ2-1,.,TRBV6-5,TRBD2,CASSLWTSGVGEQFF,TGTGCCAGCAGTCTCTGGACTAGCGGGGTGGGGGAGCAGTTCTTC
TRBJ2-3,.,TRBV6-6,.,CASGGADTQYF,TGTGCCAGCGGAGGAGCAGATACGCAGTATTTT
TRBJ2-2,.,TRBV7-8,.,CASSPWTARGELFF,TGTGCCAGCAGCCCTTGGACTGCTCGGGGGGAGCTGTTTTTT
TRBJ2-5,.,TRBV5-4,TRBD2,CASSLMTGGPRETQYF,TGTGCCAGCAGCTTGATGACGGGGGGGCCTCGAGAGACCCAGTACTTC
TRBJ1-2,.,TRBV4-2,TRBD1,CASSQERTGTGKGYTF,TGTGCCAGCAGCCAAGAACGTACCGGGACAGGGAAAGGCTACACCTTC
TRBJ1-3,.,TRBV2,.,CASSENGGRNTIYF,TGTGCCAGCAGTGAAAATGGGGGGCGAAACACCATATATTTT
TRBJ1-1,.,TRBV19,.,CASSIRSTEAFF,TGTGCCAGTAGTATTCGTAGCACTGAAGCTTTCTTT
TRBJ2-2,few,TRBV27,TRBD1,CASSPPGGSPGELFF,TGTGCCAGCAGTCCCCCAGGGGGTAGCCCCGGGGAGCTGTTTTTT
TRBJ1-2,.,TRBV6-1,TRBD1,CASSEVQGPAGGYTF,TGTGCCAGCAGTGAAGTACAGGGGCCTGCAGGTGGCTACACCTTC
TRBJ2-1,few,TRBV11-1,.,CASSPARQSSYNEQFF,TGTGCCAGCAGCCCGGCCAGGCAAAGCTCCTACAATGAGCAGTTCTTC
TRBJ1-5,.,TRBV4-2,.,CASSQASSNQPQHF,TGTGCCAGCAGCCAGGCGAGCAGCAATCAGCCCCAGCATTTT
TRBJ2-2,few,TRBV2,.,CASIGRGRNTGELFF,TGTGCCAGCATCGGGAGGGGGCGCAACACCGGGGAGCTGTTTTTT
TRBJ1-4,.,TRBV4-1,.,CASSQFAGQHEKLFF,TGCGCCAGCAGCCAATTTGCAGGGCAGCATGAAAAACTGTTTTTT
TRBJ1-6,few,TRBV9,.,CASSPSGGSSPLHF,TGTGCCAGCAGCCCTTCGGGAGGTAGTTCACCCCTCCACTTT
TRBJ1-4,.,TRBV27,.,CASRGINEKLFF,TGTGCCAGCAGGGGGATAAATGAAAAACTGTTTTTT
TRBJ1-2,.,TRBV7-2,.,CASSDRGGANYGYTF,TGTGCCAGCAGCGATAGGGGGGGAGCAAACTATGGCTACACCTTC
TRBJ1-6,few,TRBV6-5,TRBD1,CASRQLTGGLGTLHF,TGTGCCAGCAGGCAGTTAACAGGGGGCCTAGGGACCCTCCACTTT
TRBJ2-2,.,TRBV15,TRBD1,CATRGDRGATGELFF,TGTGCCACCAGGGGGGACAGGGGGGCCACCGGGGAGCTGTTTTTT
TRBJ1-5,.,TRBV7-2,TRBD1,CASSLTGGYSNQPQHF,TGTGCCAGCAGCCTGACAGGGGGTTATAGCAATCAGCCCCAGCATTTT
TRBJ1-4,.,TRBV5-5,TRBD1,CASSLGDRTTLNEKLFF,TGTGCCAGCAGCTTGGGGGACAGGACTACGCTGAATGAAAAACTGTTTTTT
TRBJ1-6,.,TRBV30,.,CAWSLVAGQPPLHF,TGTGCCTGGAGCCTGGTGGCAGGACAGCCACCCCTCCACTTT
TRBJ2-2,.,TRBV9,.,CASSPRPNTGELFF,TGTGCCAGCAGCCCCCGACCAAACACCGGGGAGCTGTTTTTT
TRBJ1-3,few,TRBV2,.,CASSERAGTGNTIYF,TGTGCCAGCAGTGAAAGGGCAGGTACTGGAAACACCATATATTTT
TRBJ2-5,.,TRBV5-1,TRBD2,CASSTAGRPQETQYF,TGCGCCAGCAGCACAGCGGGGAGACCTCAAGAGACCCAGTACTTC
TRBJ2-1,once,TRBV18,TRBD1,CASSPDRGGYNEQFF,TGTGCCAGCTCGCCCGACAGGGGTGGCTACAATGAGCAGTTCTTC
TRBJ1-3,.,TRBV5-1,TRBD1,CASRTGTGNFGNTIYF,TGCGCCAGCAGGACCGGGACAGGGAATTTTGGAAACACCATATATTTT
TRBJ2-3,.,TRBV11-2,.,CASSLGGLYTDTQYF,TGTGCCAGCAGCTTGGGGGGACTTTACACAGATACGCAGTATTTT
TRBJ2-3,.,TRBV4-3,TRBD1,CASSLTGGGTDTQYF,TGCGCCAGCAGTCTTACAGGGGGAGGCACAGATACGCAGTATTTT
TRBJ2-7,.,TRBV6-5,TRBD2,CASSYSSGGAHEQYF,TGTGCCAGCAGTTACTCTAGCGGGGGGGCCCACGAGCAGTACTTC
TRBJ2-7,.,TRBV6-5,TRBD2,CASRLAGAYEQYF,TGTGCCAGCAGACTAGCGGGGGCCTACGAGCAGTACTTC
TRBJ2-7,.,TRBV28,.,CATTGQPTYEQYF,TGTGCCACGACTGGACAGCCAACCTACGAGCAGTACTTC
TRBJ1-5,.,TRBV28,.,CASIGGGNQPQHF,TGTGCCAGCATCGGGGGTGGCAATCAGCCCCAGCATTTT
TRBJ2-2,.,TRBV5-1,.,CASSSRVVRGTGELFF,TGCGCCAGCAGCTCGAGGGTAGTCCGTGGGACCGGGGAGCTGTTTTTT
TRBJ1-3,.,TRBV5-1,.,CASSPQTGNTIYF,TGCGCCAGCAGCCCGCAGACTGGAAACACCATATATTTT
TRBJ1-5,.,TRBV6-1,.,CASEEGLNSNQPQHF,TGTGCCAGCGAAGAGGGGCTCAATAGCAATCAGCCCCAGCATTTT
TRBJ2-3,few,TRBV20-1,.,CSASHADTQYF,TGCAGTGCTAGTCACGCAGATACGCAGTATTTT
TRBJ2-1,.,TRBV7-9,TRBD1,CASSLVAGGSYNEQFF,TGTGCCAGCAGCTTAGTCGCAGGGGGCTCCTACAATGAGCAGTTCTTC
TRBJ1-3,.,TRBV30,TRBD1,CASRQGPGNTIYF,TGTGCCAGCCGACAGGGGCCTGGAAACACCATATATTTT
TRBJ1-2,.,TRBV18,.,CASSPLADYGYTF,TGTGCCAGCTCACCTTTGGCGGACTATGGCTACACCTTC
TRBJ2-2,.,TRBV9,TRBD2,CASSLGTSGGAPGELFF,TGTGCCAGCAGCCTGGGGACTAGCGGGGGGGCACCCGGGGAGCTGTTTTTT
TRBJ2-1,.,TRBV4-1,.,CASSQDSLRGQFF,TGCGCCAGCAGCCAAGATTCCCTCAGGGGGCAGTTCTTC
TRBJ2-7,.,TRBV28,.,CASSTGTGSYEQYF,TGTGCCAGCAGTACCGGGACGGGTTCCTACGAGCAGTACTTC
TRBJ1-4,once,TRBV20-1,.,CSADRYEKLFF,TGCAGTGCGGACAGATATGAAAAACTGTTTTTT
TRBJ2-5,.,TRBV25-1,.,CASSYRSGETQYF,TGTGCCAGCAGTTACAGGTCGGGGGAGACCCAGTACTTC
TRBJ2-5,.,TRBV5-1,.,CASRQGKTAPSETQYF,TGCGCCAGCAGGCAGGGGAAGACAGCCCCTTCTGAGACCCAGTACTTC
TRBJ1-4,.,TRBV30,TRBD1,CAWSAGTGLGKLFF,TGTGCCTGGAGTGCCGGGACAGGGCTAGGTAAACTGTTTTTT
TRBJ2-5,.,TRBV7-2,.,CASSLEGGGRKTQYF,TGTGCCAGCAGCTTAGAAGGGGGGGGCCGGAAGACCCAGTACTTC